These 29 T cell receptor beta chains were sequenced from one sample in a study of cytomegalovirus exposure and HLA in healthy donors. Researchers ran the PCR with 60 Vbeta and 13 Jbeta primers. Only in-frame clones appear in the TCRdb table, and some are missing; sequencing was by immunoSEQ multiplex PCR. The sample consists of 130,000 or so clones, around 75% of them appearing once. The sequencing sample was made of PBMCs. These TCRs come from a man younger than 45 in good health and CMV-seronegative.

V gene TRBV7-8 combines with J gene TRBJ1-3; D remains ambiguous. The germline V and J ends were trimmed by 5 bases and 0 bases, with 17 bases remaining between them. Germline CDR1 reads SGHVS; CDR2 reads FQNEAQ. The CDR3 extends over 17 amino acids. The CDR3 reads CASSPSVRGVSGNTIYF. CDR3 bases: TGTGCCAGCAGCCCCAGCGTTCGGGGAGTCTCTGGAAACACCATATATTTT.

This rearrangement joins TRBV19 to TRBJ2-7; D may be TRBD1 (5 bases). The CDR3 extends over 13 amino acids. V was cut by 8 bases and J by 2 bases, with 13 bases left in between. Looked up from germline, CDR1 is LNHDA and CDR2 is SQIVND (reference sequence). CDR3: CASSTQGTYEQYF. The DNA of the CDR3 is TGTGCCAGTTCGACCCAGGGTACCTACGAGCAGTACTTC.

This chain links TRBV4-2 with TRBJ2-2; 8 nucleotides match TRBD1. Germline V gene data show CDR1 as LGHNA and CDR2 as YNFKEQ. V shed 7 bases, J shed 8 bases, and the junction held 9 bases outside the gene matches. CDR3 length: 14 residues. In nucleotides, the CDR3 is TGTGCCAGCATGGGCAGGGGGCTTTTGGGGGAGCTGTTTTTT. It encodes CASMGRGLLGELFF.

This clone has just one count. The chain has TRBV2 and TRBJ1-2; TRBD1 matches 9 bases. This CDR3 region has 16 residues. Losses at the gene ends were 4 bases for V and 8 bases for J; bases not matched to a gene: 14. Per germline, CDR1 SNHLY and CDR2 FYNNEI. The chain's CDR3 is CASSVTGGLDAYGYTF. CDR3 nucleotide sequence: TGTGCCAGCAGTGTGACAGGGGGATTAGACGCCTACGGCTACACCTTC.

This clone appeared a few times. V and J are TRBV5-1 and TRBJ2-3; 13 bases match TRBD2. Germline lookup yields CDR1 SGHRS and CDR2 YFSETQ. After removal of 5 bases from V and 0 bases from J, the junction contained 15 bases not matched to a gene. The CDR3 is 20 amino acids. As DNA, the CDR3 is TGCGCCAGCAGTTATGACTCAACTAGCGGGGGGGTTTTCAGCACAGATACGCAGTATTTT. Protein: CASSYDSTSGGVFSTDTQYF.

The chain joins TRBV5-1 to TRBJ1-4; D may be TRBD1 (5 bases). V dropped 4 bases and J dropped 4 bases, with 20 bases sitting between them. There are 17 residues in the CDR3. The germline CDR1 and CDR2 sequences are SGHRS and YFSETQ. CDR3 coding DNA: TGCGCCAGCAGCCTCCGCTTAGGGGCCTCGGGTAATGAAAAACTGTTTTTT. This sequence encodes CASSLRLGASGNEKLFF.

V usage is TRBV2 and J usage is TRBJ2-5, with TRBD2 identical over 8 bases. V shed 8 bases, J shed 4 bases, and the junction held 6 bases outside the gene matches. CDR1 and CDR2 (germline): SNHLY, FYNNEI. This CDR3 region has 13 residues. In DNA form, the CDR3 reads TGTGCCAGCCGGGGGGGGGTTGTAGAGACCCAGTACTTC. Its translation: CASRGGVVETQYF.

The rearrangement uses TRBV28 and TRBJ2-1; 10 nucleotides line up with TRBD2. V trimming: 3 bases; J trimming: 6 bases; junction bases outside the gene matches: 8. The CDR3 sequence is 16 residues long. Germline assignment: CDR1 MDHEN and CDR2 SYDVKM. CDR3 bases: TGTGCCAGCAGTTTTCTGAGCGGGGGGGTGGGCAATGAGCAGTTCTTC. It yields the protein CASSFLSGGVGNEQFF.

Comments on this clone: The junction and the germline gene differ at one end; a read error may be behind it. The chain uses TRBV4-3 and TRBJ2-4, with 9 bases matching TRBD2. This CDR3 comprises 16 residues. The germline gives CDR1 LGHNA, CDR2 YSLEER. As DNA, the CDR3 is TGCGCCAGCAGCCCGACTAGCGGTTTTGTCAAAAACAGTCAGTACTTC. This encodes CASSPTSGFVKNSQYF.

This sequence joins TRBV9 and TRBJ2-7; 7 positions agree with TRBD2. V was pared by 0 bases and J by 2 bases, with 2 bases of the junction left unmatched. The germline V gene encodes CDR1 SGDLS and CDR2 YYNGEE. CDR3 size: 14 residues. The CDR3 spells CASSVAAGPYEQYF. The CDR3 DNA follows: TGTGCCAGCAGCGTAGCAGCGGGACCCTACGAGCAGTACTTC.

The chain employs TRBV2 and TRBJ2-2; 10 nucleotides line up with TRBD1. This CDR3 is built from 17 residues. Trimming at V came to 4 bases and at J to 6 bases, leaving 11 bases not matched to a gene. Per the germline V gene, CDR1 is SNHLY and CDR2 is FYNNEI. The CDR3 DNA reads TGTGCCAGCAGTGGGGACAGGGGTTTGGGGGGCTCCGGGGAGCTGTTTTTT. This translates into CASSGDRGLGGSGELFF.

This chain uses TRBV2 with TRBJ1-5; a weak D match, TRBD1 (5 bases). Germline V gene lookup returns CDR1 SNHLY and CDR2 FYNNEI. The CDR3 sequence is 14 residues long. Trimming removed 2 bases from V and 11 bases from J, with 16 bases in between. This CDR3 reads CASSERGRGGTQHF. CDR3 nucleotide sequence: TGTGCCAGCAGTGAAAGGGGTCGGGGGGGGACCCAGCATTTT.

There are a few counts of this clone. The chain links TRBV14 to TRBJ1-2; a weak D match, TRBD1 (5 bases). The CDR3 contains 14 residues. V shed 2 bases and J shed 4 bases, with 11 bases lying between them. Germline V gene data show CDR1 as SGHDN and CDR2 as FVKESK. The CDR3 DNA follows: TGTGCCAGCAGCCAATCGGGGGTCCGCTATGGCTACACCTTC. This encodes CASSQSGVRYGYTF.

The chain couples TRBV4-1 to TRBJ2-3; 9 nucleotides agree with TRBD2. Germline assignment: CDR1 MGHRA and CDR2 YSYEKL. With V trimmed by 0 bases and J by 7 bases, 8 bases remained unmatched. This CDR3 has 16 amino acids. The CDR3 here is CASSQDAGGGAYTQYF. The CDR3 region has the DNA TGCGCCAGCAGCCAAGATGCGGGCGGGGGGGCGTATACGCAGTATTTT.

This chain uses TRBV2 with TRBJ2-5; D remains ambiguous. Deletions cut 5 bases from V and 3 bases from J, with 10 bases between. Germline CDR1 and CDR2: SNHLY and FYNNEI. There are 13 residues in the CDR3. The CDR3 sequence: CASSSDSEETQYF. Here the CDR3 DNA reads TGTGCCAGCAGTAGCGACTCCGAAGAGACCCAGTACTTC.

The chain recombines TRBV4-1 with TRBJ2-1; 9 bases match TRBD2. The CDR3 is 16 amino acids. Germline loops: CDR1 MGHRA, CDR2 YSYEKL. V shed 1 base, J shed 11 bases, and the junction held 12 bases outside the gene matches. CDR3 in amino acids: CASSQVKLAGAQKQFF. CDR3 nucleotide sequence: TGCGCCAGCAGCCAAGTTAAGTTAGCGGGGGCCCAAAAGCAGTTCTTC.

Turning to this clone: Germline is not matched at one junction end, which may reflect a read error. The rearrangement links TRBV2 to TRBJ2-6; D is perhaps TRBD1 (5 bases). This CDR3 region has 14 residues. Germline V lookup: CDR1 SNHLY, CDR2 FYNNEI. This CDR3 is CASSESSGANGLTF. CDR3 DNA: TGTGCCAGCAGTGAGTCCTCTGGGGCCAACGGCCTGACTTTC.

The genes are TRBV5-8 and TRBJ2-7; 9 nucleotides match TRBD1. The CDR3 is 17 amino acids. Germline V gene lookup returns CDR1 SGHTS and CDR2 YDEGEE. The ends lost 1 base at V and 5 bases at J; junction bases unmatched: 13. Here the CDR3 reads CASSLYLRRTGDHEQYF. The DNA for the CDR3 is TGTGCCAGCAGCTTGTATCTCCGAAGGACAGGGGATCACGAGCAGTACTTC. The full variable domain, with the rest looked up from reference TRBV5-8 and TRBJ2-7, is EAGVTQSPTHLIKTRGQQATLRCSPISGHTSVYWYQQALGLGLQFLLWYDEGEERNRGNFPPRFSGRQFPNYSSELNVNALELEDSALYLCASSLYLRRTGDHEQYFGPGTRLTVT.

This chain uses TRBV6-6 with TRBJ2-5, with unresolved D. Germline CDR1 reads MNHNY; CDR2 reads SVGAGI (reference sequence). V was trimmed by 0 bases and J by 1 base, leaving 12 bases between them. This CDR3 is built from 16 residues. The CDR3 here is CASSYSPAGVQETQYF. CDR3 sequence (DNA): TGTGCCAGCAGTTACTCACCCGCCGGAGTCCAAGAGACCCAGTACTTC.

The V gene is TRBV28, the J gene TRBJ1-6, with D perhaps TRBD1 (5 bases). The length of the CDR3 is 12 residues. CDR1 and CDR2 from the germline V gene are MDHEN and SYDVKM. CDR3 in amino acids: CAASRGNSPLHF. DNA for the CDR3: TGTGCGGCGTCAAGGGGTAATTCACCCCTCCACTTT.

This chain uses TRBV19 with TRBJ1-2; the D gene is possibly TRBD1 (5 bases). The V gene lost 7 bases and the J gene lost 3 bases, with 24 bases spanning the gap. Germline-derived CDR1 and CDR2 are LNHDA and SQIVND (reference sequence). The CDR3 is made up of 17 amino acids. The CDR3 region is CASTPAGLLRVHYGYTF. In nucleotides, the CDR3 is TGTGCCAGTACCCCAGCGGGACTCCTTCGCGTCCACTATGGCTACACCTTC.

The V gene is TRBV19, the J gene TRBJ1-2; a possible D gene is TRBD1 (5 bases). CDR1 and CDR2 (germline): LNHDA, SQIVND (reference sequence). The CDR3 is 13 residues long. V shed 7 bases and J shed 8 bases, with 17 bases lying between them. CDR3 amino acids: CASTPAGEDGYTF. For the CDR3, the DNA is TGTGCCAGTACCCCGGCGGGGGAGGACGGCTACACCTTC.

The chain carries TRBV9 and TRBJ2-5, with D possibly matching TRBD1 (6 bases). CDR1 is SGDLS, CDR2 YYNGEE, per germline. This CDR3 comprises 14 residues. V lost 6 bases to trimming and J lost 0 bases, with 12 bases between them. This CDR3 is CASTQGQNQETQYF. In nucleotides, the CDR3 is TGTGCCAGCACCCAAGGACAGAACCAAGAGACCCAGTACTTC.

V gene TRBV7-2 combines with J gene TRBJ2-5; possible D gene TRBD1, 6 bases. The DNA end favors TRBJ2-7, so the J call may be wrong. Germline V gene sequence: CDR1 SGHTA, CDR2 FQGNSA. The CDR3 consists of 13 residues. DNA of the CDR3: TGTGCCAGCAGCCTCAGGGGCGGGTACGAGCAGTACTTC. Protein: CASSLRGGYEQYF.

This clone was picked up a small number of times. The CDR3 region is CASRFRVADATNEKLFF. The CDR3 DNA reads as TGTGCCAGCAGATTCAGGGTGGCCGATGCAACTAATGAAAAACTGTTTTTT. The J gene is TRBJ1-4, the V gene TRBV11-2, with D possibly matching TRBD1 (5 bases). CDR1 and CDR2 from the germline V gene are SGHAT and FQNNGV. V lost 6 bases, J lost 0 bases, and 17 bases lay in between. The CDR3 is 17 residues long.

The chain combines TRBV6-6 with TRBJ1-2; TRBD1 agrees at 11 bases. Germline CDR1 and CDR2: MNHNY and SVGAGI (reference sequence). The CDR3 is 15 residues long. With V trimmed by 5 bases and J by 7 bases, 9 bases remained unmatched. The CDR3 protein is CASSRRDRGETGYTF. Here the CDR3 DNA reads TGTGCCAGCAGTAGGAGGGACAGGGGGGAAACTGGCTACACCTTC.

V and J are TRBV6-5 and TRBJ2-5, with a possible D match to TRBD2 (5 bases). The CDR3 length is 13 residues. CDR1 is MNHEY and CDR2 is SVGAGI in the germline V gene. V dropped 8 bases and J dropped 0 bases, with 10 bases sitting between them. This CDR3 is CASSHGNQETQYF. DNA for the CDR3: TGTGCCAGCTCGCACGGGAACCAAGAGACCCAGTACTTC.

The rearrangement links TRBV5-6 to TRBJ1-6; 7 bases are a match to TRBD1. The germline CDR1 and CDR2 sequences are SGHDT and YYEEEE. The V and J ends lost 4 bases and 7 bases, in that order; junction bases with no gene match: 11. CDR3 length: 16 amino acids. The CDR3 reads CASSPIRGLGNSPLHF. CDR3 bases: TGTGCCAGCAGCCCTATTAGGGGGCTAGGCAATTCACCCCTCCACTTT.

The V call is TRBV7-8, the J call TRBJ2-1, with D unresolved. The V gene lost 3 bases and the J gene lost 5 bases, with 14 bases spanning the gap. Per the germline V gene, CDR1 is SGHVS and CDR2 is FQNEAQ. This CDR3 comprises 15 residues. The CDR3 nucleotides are TGTGCCAGCAGCTTGTTTCGCAGGTCGGACAATGAGCAGTTCTTC. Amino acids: CASSLFRRSDNEQFF. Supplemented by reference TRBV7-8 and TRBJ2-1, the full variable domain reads GAGVSQSPRYKVAKRGQDVALRCDPISGHVSLFWYQQALGQGPEFLTYFQNEAQLDKSGLPSDRFFAERPEGSVSTLKIQRTQQEDSAVYLCASSLFRRSDNEQFFGPGTRLTVL.